Sequencing of this T cell receptor beta chain was carried out in a study of beta chain features in type 1 diabetes. Study results and limitations: Insertion counts at VDJ junctions were lower in type 1 diabetes patients, who also showed more deletions there.

Expressed TCRB transcripts were sequenced because the entire RNA isolate underwent reverse transcription. Naive, central memory and regulatory T cell samples came to a mean of approximately 3.57 million reads. Only in-frame clones appear in the TCRdb table, and some are missing; sequencing was by immunoSEQ multiplex PCR. The data show hundreds of thousands of clones, around 68% seen once. Looked up from germline, CDR1 is SGDLS and CDR2 is YYNGEE. Trimming took off 2 bases at V and 0 bases at J, with 16 bases between the two ends. This CDR3 has 17 residues. This clone was seen only once. Its specificity is not known.

Sequences were obtained from naive CD4+ T cells from blood. V and J are TRBV9 and TRBJ2-3; D possibly uses TRBD1 or TRBD2 (5 bases each). The TCR was taken from a young man in good health. CDR3: CASSVPTLGVSTDTQYF. CDR3 nucleotides: TGTGCCAGCAGCGTTCCAACACTAGGGGTTAGCACAGATACGCAGTATTTT.